A selection of T cell receptor beta chains follows, all from one sample in a study of T cell changes during pregnancy in multiple sclerosis. Some clones are missing from TCRdb's copy, which holds only in-frame ones; the method was immunoSEQ multiplex PCR. The top ten hold roughly 0.7% of the sample, which has tens of thousands of clones, roughly nine tenths seen once. Sequencing used CD4+ T cells from peripheral blood mononuclear cells, obtained in the first trimester of pregnancy. The receptors here all came from a female donor with multiple sclerosis, enrolled in a pregnancy study. Both conserved end residues are part of each CDR3.

J | V | CDR3
TRBJ2-7 | TRBV7-2 | CASSLVVQGKYEQYF
TRBJ2-4 | TRBV7-3 | CASSSTGSIQYF
TRBJ1-3 | TRBV5-1 | CASSRGDRADTIYF
TRBJ1-2 | TRBV5-4 | CASSLALGGSDGYTF
TRBJ1-4 | TRBV18 | CASSPQGALNEKLFF
TRBJ2-7 | TRBV18 | CASSLQTGPPGEQYF
TRBJ1-1 | TRBV2 | CASSDPHEDTEAFF
TRBJ2-5 | TRBV5-5 | CASSIFSGTVGETQYF
TRBJ2-5 | TRBV7-3 | CASREGGGQETQYF
TRBJ2-7 | TRBV2 | CASSHDRGVAYEQYF
TRBJ1-5 | TRBV6-1 | CASSEATGSNQPQHF
TRBJ1-1 | TRBV7-9 | CASSRQGHSEAFF
TRBJ1-1 | TRBV18 | CASSSLTGDAFF
TRBJ2-5 | TRBV9 | CASSVDPAGGNQETQYF
TRBJ2-3 | TRBV27 | CASSLWGKTDTQYF
TRBJ2-2 | TRBV30 | CAWNGLAGETGELFF
TRBJ2-1 | TRBV18 | CASSPGTYNEQFF
TRBJ1-2 | TRBV4-1 | CASSEFSPVYGYTF
TRBJ1-2 | TRBV7-2 | CASSSAGPANYGYTF
TRBJ2-3 | TRBV6-5 | CASSLSGADTQYF
TRBJ2-7 | TRBV6-6 | CASSGLASYEQYF
TRBJ2-7 | TRBV7-2 | CASSHGTGDYEQYF
TRBJ2-7 | TRBV19 | CASKGQGAYEQYF
TRBJ2-3 | TRBV30 | CAWGRGTSGGQDTQYF
TRBJ1-4 | TRBV6-5 | CASNPQGPHEKLFF
TRBJ2-1 | TRBV9 | CASSVEGLGGPYNEQFF
TRBJ2-1 | TRBV5-6 | CASSLDRGSGGWNEQFF
TRBJ2-5 | TRBV15 | CATSRQRSQYF
TRBJ1-4 | TRBV18 | CASSPPLGVIGGEKLFF
TRBJ1-5 | TRBV6-1 | CASNRVGNQPQHF
TRBJ2-7 | TRBV18 | CASSPGQGRADTPAFQQYF
TRBJ2-3 | TRBV11-1 | CASSLAGTGRRSDTQYF
TRBJ2-7 | TRBV7-2 | CASSGGIGQYF
TRBJ2-3 | TRBV10-3 | CAISDPGLAGSTDTQYF
TRBJ2-2 | TRBV7-3 | CASSKTGGNTGELFF
TRBJ2-4 | TRBV6-5 | CASSYSAGAAKNIQYF
TRBJ1-6 | TRBV7-9 | CASSASRGQGDSPLHF
TRBJ2-2 | TRBV6-6 | CASSYPIAGGAGELFF
TRBJ1-6 | TRBV27 | CASSHPSRGINSPLHF
TRBJ2-5 | TRBV19 | CATRGGIEETQYF
TRBJ2-1 | TRBV7-7 | CASSPWDSYNEQFF
TRBJ1-6 | TRBV27 | CASSLYRNSPLHF
TRBJ2-3 | TRBV19 | CASMGTDRGRADTQYF
TRBJ2-2 | TRBV5-1 | CASSSQTGGGELFF
TRBJ1-2 | TRBV7-9 | CASSLVGYGYTF
TRBJ2-2 | TRBV7-2 | CASTVTGWWAGELFF
TRBJ1-2 | TRBV5-4 | CASGLTGSGYTF
TRBJ2-3 | TRBV4-2 | CASSQALGGSSTDTQYF
TRBJ1-6 | TRBV30 | CAWSPLTGENSPLHF
TRBJ2-5 | TRBV14 | CASSQVIGAGGETQYF
TRBJ1-4 | TRBV7-6 | CASALSTGTNEKLFF
TRBJ1-5 | TRBV7-2 | CASSSRDRGLGQPQHF
TRBJ2-5 | TRBV19 | CASTPAGYQETQYF
TRBJ1-5 | TRBV4-3 | CASSSLYQDNQPQHF
TRBJ2-1 | TRBV29-1 | CSVEGLAGGINEQFF
TRBJ1-2 | TRBV30 | CAWSAGQVPGYTF
TRBJ2-3 | TRBV27 | CASSFGLAGGLSTDTQYF
TRBJ2-2 | TRBV11-1 | CATKGSFGLAGTGELFF